The clone carrying this TCR beta chain showed up just a few times. The data were obtained in a study of T-cell memory formation after mild COVID-19. Germline CDR1 and CDR2: SGHRS and YFSETQ. This CDR3 has 14 residues. V gave up 6 bases and J gave up 2 bases, with 14 bases separating them. From the 5' RACE reads, TCRdb called clonotypes with MiXCR, one entry per CDR3 protein. The top ten hold 8.5% to 9% of the sample, which has over 350,000 distinct CDR3 sequences, less than 25% seen once. The clonotype comes from an adult woman who had mild COVID-19 (a few samples of this study predate the infection). Cell type and time point are not known. The sequencing input was PBMCs or a T cell subset sorted from them (not recorded which). The chain uses TRBV5-1 and TRBJ1-2; D remains unclear. This chain's CDR3 is CASTFTGGNYGYTF. Written as DNA, the CDR3 is TGCGCCAGCACCTTCACTGGAGGGAACTATGGCTACACCTTC.